This passage covers 30 T cell receptor beta chains from one sample sequenced in a study of radiotherapy plus CTLA-4 blockade in lung cancer. The data were produced by immunoSEQ multiplex PCR, yet TCRdb's version contains in-frame clones alone and is incomplete. The profile shows over 85,000 clones, around 80% of them singletons. The sample in question was peripheral blood, obtained from a patient treated with radiotherapy plus ipilimumab. The receptor set was obtained from a human donor with non-small cell lung cancer that progressed on radiotherapy plus ipilimumab.

The rearrangement uses TRBV20-1 and TRBJ1-4; D unclear. The CDR3 has 11 amino acids. The germline gives CDR1 DFQATT, CDR2 SNEGSKA (reference sequence). The ends were cut back, 6 bases at V and 5 bases at J, with 7 bases in the middle. CDR3 amino acids: CSARFNEKLFF. The CDR3 region has the DNA TGCAGTGCCCGCTTCAATGAAAAACTGTTTTTT.

This CDR3 is CASSQGGETQYF. For the CDR3, the DNA is TGTGCCAGTAGTCAGGGGGGGGAGACCCAGTACTTC. The chain joins TRBV19 to TRBJ2-5; D may be TRBD1 or TRBD2 (7 bases each). The V end lost 5 bases, the J end lost 5 bases, and 9 bases lay between the germline ends. The CDR3 totals 12 residues. Germline CDR1 is LNHDA and CDR2 is SQIVND (reference sequence). Full variable domain (outside the CDR3, taken from reference TRBV19 and TRBJ2-5): DGGITQSPKYLFRKEGQNVTLSCEQNLNHDAMYWYRQDPGQGLRLIYYSQIVNDFQKGDIAEGYSVSREKKESFPLTVTSAQKNPTAFYLCASSQGGETQYFGPGTRLLVL.

This clone was picked up one time. The chain recombines TRBV15 with TRBJ2-2; D is unresolved. The CDR3 spans 14 residues. Trimming shortened V by 0 bases and J by 5 bases, and 7 bases separated the two germline ends. Germline loops: CDR1 LNHNV, CDR2 YYDKDF (reference sequence). The CDR3 nucleotides are TGTGCCACCAGCAGAGATGCTTGGACCGGGGAGCTGTTTTTT. Translating it yields CATSRDAWTGELFF. The whole variable domain, remainder taken from reference TRBV15 and TRBJ2-2, is DAMVIQNPRYQVTQFGKPVTLSCSQTLNHNVMYWYQQKSSQAPKLLFHYYDKDFNNEADTPDNFQSRRPNTSFCFLDIRSPGLGDTAMYLCATSRDAWTGELFFGEGSRLTVL.

V gene TRBV18 combines with J gene TRBJ2-7, with 9 bases matching TRBD1. Germline trimming cut 3 bases from V and 2 bases from J; bases unmatched to any gene: 5. In germline, CDR1 is KGHSH, CDR2 LQKENI. The CDR3 contains 15 residues. CDR3 in amino acids: CASSPPGQGPYEQYV. The CDR3 DNA is TGTGCCAGCTCACCCCCGGGACAGGGTCCCTACGAGCAGTACGTC.

The chain links TRBV4-2 to TRBJ2-4; D is unresolved. V lost 0 bases to trimming and J lost 4 bases, with 4 bases between them. The CDR3 runs 13 residues. Germline lookup yields CDR1 LGHNA and CDR2 YNFKEQ. CDR3: CASSQDKKNIQYF. The CDR3 DNA is TGTGCCAGCAGCCAAGATAAAAAAAACATTCAGTACTTC.

V and J are TRBV9 and TRBJ1-2; TRBD1 agrees at 7 bases. This CDR3 has 15 amino acids. Trimming took 0 bases from V and 3 from J; bases not matched to a gene: 5. Germline V gene data show CDR1 as SGDLS and CDR2 as YYNGEE. The CDR3 nucleotides are TGTGCCAGCAGCGTAGAGCCGCAGGGGGACTATGGCTACACCTTC. This sequence encodes CASSVEPQGDYGYTF.

This chain links TRBV9 with TRBJ2-1, with TRBD2 matching over 13 bases. CDR1 SGDLS and CDR2 YYNGEE come from the germline V gene. Losses at the gene ends were 0 bases for V and 7 bases for J; bases not matched to a gene: 7. The CDR3 sequence is 17 residues long. The CDR3 DNA reads as TGTGCCAGCAGCGTAGTCAGACTAGCGGGAGGAGAAAATGAGCAGTTCTTC. Its translation: CASSVVRLAGGENEQFF. Complete variable domain (other parts from reference TRBV9 and TRBJ2-1): DSGVTQTPKHLITATGQRVTLRCSPRSGDLSVYWYQQSLDQGLQFLIQYYNGEERAKGNILERFSAQQFPDLHSELNLSSLELGDSALYFCASSVVRLAGGENEQFFGPGTRLTVL.

The chain uses TRBV4-1 and TRBJ2-5, with D unclear. The length of the CDR3 is 13 residues. The germline V gene encodes CDR1 MGHRA and CDR2 YSYEKL. The V end was cut by 1 base, the J end by 1 base, with 4 bases between. This chain's CDR3 is CASSQGVQETQYF. The CDR3, as DNA: TGCGCCAGCAGCCAAGGGGTCCAAGAGACCCAGTACTTC.

This clone was seen a single time. The chain recombines TRBV7-3 with TRBJ2-3; 8 nucleotides line up with TRBD2. J gave up 1 base and V 2 bases, and 11 bases lay outside the gene matches. This CDR3 is built from 18 residues. Germline V gene lookup returns CDR1 SGHTA and CDR2 FQGTGA. CDR3 sequence reads: CASSLFPPGLEGTDTQYF. The CDR3 DNA reads TGTGCCAGCAGCTTATTCCCCCCGGGACTAGAGGGCACAGATACGCAGTATTTT.

This sequence joins TRBV30 and TRBJ2-1, with a tentative D call TRBD2 (6 bases). V lost 3 bases to trimming and J lost 8 bases, with 20 bases between them. The CDR3 runs 15 residues. Germline V gene sequence: CDR1 GTSNPN, CDR2 SVGIG (reference sequence). CDR3 sequence (DNA): TGTGCCTGGAGGCGCGGTGCGGGAAGGTCATATGAGCAGTTCTTC. Translating gives CAWRRGAGRSYEQFF.

This clone was found once. CDR3 amino acids: CASSSGRYYGYTF. The CDR3 DNA follows: TGTGCCAGCAGTTCCGGCCGGTACTATGGCTACACCTTC. The chain is built from TRBV28 and TRBJ1-2; D remains ambiguous. V was trimmed by 4 bases and J by 3 bases, leaving 9 bases between them. The CDR3 contains 13 residues. CDR1 MDHEN and CDR2 SYDVKM come from the germline V gene.

The chain links TRBV11-2 to TRBJ2-7; D is unclear. V gave up 0 bases and J gave up 3 bases, with 12 bases separating them. CDR3 length: 15 amino acids. The germline V gene encodes CDR1 SGHAT and CDR2 FQNNGV. The CDR3 nucleotides are TGTGCCAGCAGCTTAGAACGGGCAGGCGGCTACGAGCAGTACTTC. Translating gives CASSLERAGGYEQYF.

The chain recombines TRBV2 with TRBJ1-3; 8 bases match TRBD1. Trimming at V came to 6 bases and at J to 0 bases, leaving 1 base not matched to a gene. Germline V gene sequence: CDR1 SNHLY, CDR2 FYNNEI. The CDR3 is 14 residues long. The CDR3 nucleotides are TGTGCCAGCAGGCAGGGGGCCTCTGGAAACACCATATATTTT. Residues: CASRQGASGNTIYF.

The count of this clone is one. The chain combines TRBV29-1 with TRBJ2-1; 10 positions agree with TRBD2. The germline CDR1 and CDR2 sequences are SQVTM and ANQGSEA. The CDR3 loop spans 14 amino acids. The J segment lost 3 bases and the V segment lost 5 bases, leaving 4 bases of the junction unmatched. This chain's CDR3 is CSVSTSGFYNEQFF. For the CDR3, the DNA is TGCAGCGTTTCGACTAGCGGGTTCTACAATGAGCAGTTCTTC.

The chain carries TRBV7-2 and TRBJ1-5; TRBD1 might be the D (5 bases). CDR3 length: 15 amino acids. Trimming took 6 bases from V and 1 from J, leaving 13 bases between them. Germline CDR1 and CDR2: SGHTA and FQGNSA. In DNA form, the CDR3 reads TGTGCCAGCAGGTTATGGAGGGGAAGCAATCAGCCCCAGCATTTT. Translated, it gives CASRLWRGSNQPQHF. The variable domain in full, completed from reference TRBV7-2 and TRBJ1-5, reads GAGVSQSPSNKVTEKGKDVELRCDPISGHTALYWYRQSLGQGLEFLIYFQGNSAPDKSGLPSDRFSAERTGGSVSTLTIQRTQQEDSAVYLCASRLWRGSNQPQHFGDGTRLSIL.

The rearrangement uses TRBV9 and TRBJ2-2; D gene ambiguous. Per the germline V gene, CDR1 is SGDLS and CDR2 is YYNGEE. Trimming took off 0 bases at V and 4 bases at J, with 10 bases between the two ends. The CDR3 has 15 amino acids. Here the CDR3 reads CASSVGSTITGELFF. DNA of the CDR3: TGTGCCAGCAGCGTAGGGTCGACAATCACCGGGGAGCTGTTTTTT.

The chain recombines TRBV30 with TRBJ2-7; TRBD2 is a possible D gene (5 bases). This CDR3 contains 13 residues. V dropped 2 bases and J dropped 1 base, with 9 bases sitting between them. Germline V CDR1 and CDR2: GTSNPN, SVGIG (reference sequence). CDR3 in DNA: TGTGCCTGGAGTCCCGGGGTTTCCTACGAGCAGTACTTC. Its protein product is CAWSPGVSYEQYF.

The J gene is TRBJ2-3, the V gene TRBV19; 7 bases fit TRBD2. Looked up from germline, CDR1 is LNHDA and CDR2 is SQIVND (reference sequence). There are 16 residues in the CDR3. The V segment lost 6 bases and the J segment 6 bases; nucleotides outside the gene matches: 15. CDR3 DNA: TGTGCCAGTAGGGCCCCGACTAGCCTCAATAGGGATACGCAGTATTTT. Protein: CASRAPTSLNRDTQYF.

J is TRBJ2-3 and V is TRBV9; no firm D call. The CDR3 is 13 residues long. V was trimmed by 3 bases and J by 6 bases, leaving 11 bases between them. Per the germline V gene, CDR1 is SGDLS and CDR2 is YYNGEE. The CDR3 loop is CASSGPSLDTQYF. The CDR3 DNA follows: TGTGCCAGCAGCGGACCCAGTTTGGATACGCAGTATTTT.

The CDR3, as DNA: TGTGCCAGTAGTCGGGGTACGTTTTACTACAATGAGCAGTTCTTC. Translated, it gives CASSRGTFYYNEQFF. This sequence joins TRBV19 and TRBJ2-1, with TRBD2 as a possible D gene (5 bases). With 5 bases removed from V and 3 bases from J, the gap between germline ends came to 14 bases. This CDR3 region has 15 residues. Germline CDR1 reads LNHDA; CDR2 reads SQIVND (reference sequence).

The CDR3 is CASSLVSVSNYGYTF. CDR3 bases: TGTGCCAGCAGCTTAGTGTCAGTCTCTAACTATGGCTACACCTTC. The chain employs TRBV7-2 and TRBJ1-2; D unresolved. V gave up 1 base and J gave up 0 bases, with 9 bases separating them. Germline V lookup: CDR1 SGHTA, CDR2 FQGNSA. There are 15 residues in the CDR3.

This chain links TRBV6-5 with TRBJ1-2; 8 bases are shared with TRBD1. CDR1 and CDR2 from the germline V gene are MNHEY and SVGAGI. The junction had 7 bases not matched to a gene; V was cut back by 2 bases and J by 11 bases. The CDR3 has 13 amino acids. The CDR3 spells CASSYDGNRGYTF. DNA for the CDR3: TGTGCCAGCAGTTACGATGGTAACAGGGGGTACACCTTC.

The chain uses TRBV10-1 and TRBJ2-7, with unresolved D. The germline V gene has CDR1 WNHNN and CDR2 SYGVQD (reference sequence). V dropped 0 bases and J dropped 6 bases, with 9 bases sitting between them. The CDR3 sequence is 13 residues long. CDR3 in amino acids: CASSESWPGEQYF. CDR3 in DNA: TGCGCCAGCAGTGAGTCGTGGCCGGGCGAGCAGTACTTC.

This clone was counted once. The V and J genes are TRBV4-1 and TRBJ1-2; 8 bases map to TRBD1. This CDR3 contains 17 residues. Germline CDR1 MGHRA, CDR2 YSYEKL. The J segment lost 8 bases and the V segment lost 1 base, leaving 15 bases of the junction unmatched. The CDR3 reads CASSQGVGDRNARGYTF. The CDR3, as DNA: TGCGCCAGCAGCCAAGGGGTGGGGGACAGGAACGCTCGGGGCTACACCTTC.

Here the CDR3 reads CASSPPAGVVDYGYTF. CDR3 bases: TGTGCCAGCAGCCCCCCCGCCGGGGTCGTAGACTATGGCTACACCTTC. The gene calls are TRBV28 and TRBJ1-2; D uncertain. Trimming removed 6 bases from V and 3 bases from J, with 20 bases in between. Germline CDR1 and CDR2: MDHEN and SYDVKM. CDR3 length equals 16 residues.

On this clone: No DNA is shown, since the ends of the CDR3 on it are uncertain; the CDR3 is the one TCRdb lists. The chain uses TRBV18 and TRBJ2-1; the tabulated D call, TRBD1, remains unverified against the DNA. Germline CDR1 KGHSH, CDR2 LQKENI. The CDR3 length is 12 residues, termini included. CDR3 loop: CASSPVGQGSFF.

CDR3 DNA sequence: TGTGCTCACTCGTCCCTAGAGTGGAATGAGCAGTTCTTC. Protein product: CAHSSLEWNEQFF. This rearrangement joins TRBV6-1 to TRBJ2-1, with D unresolved. Germline assignment: CDR1 MNHNS and CDR2 SASEGT. The CDR3 has 13 amino acids.

This chain joins TRBV19 and TRBJ2-5; D unresolved. The CDR3 totals 15 residues. Germline CDR1 and CDR2: LNHDA and SQIVND (reference sequence). Trimming took 6 bases from V and 5 from J, leaving 19 bases between them. CDR3 nucleotides: TGTGCCAGTAGCCCGAGTGGAAGCTACGGGGAGACCCAGTACTTC. As protein: CASSPSGSYGETQYF.

The CDR3 DNA sequence: TGCGCCAGCAGCCCGTCAGGACTAGCGGGGAACCAAGAGACCCAGTACTTC. Translated, it gives CASSPSGLAGNQETQYF. The rearrangement joins TRBV5-1 to TRBJ2-5; 12 bases are a match to TRBD2. The CDR3 consists of 17 residues. V was clipped by 4 bases and J by 0 bases; unmatched bases: 7. CDR1 and CDR2 (germline): SGHRS, YFSETQ.

V is TRBV9 and J is TRBJ2-2, with TRBD2 matching 12 bases. The germline CDR1 and CDR2 sequences are SGDLS and YYNGEE. This CDR3 region has 17 residues. J was trimmed by 5 bases and V by 1 base; bases with no gene match: 6. In DNA form, the CDR3 reads TGTGCCAGCAGCGTACAGACTAGCGGGAGTGGAACCGGGGAGCTGTTTTTT. It is translated as CASSVQTSGSGTGELFF.